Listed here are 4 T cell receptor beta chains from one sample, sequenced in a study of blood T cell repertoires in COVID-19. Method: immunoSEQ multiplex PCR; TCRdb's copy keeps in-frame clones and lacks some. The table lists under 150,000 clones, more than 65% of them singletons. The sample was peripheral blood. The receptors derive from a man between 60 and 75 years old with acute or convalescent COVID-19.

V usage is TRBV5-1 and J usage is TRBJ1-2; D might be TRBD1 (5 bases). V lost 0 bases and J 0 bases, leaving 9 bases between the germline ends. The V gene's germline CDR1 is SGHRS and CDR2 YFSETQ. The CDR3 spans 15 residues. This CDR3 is CASSLAGPANYGYTF. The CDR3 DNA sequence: TGCGCCAGCAGCTTGGCAGGGCCAGCTAACTATGGCTACACCTTC.

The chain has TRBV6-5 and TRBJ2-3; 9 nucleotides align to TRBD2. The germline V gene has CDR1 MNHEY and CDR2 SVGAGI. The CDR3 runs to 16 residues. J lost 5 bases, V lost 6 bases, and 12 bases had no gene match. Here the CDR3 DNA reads TGTGCCAGCAGCTACCAAAGCGGGAGGCCCGGAGATACGCAGTATTTT. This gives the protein CASSYQSGRPGDTQYF.

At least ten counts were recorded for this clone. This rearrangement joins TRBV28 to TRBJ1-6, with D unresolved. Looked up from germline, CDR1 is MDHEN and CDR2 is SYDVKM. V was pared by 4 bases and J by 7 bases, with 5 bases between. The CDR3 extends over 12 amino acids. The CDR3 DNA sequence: TGTGCCAGCAGTTGGGAGAATTCACCCCTCCACTTT. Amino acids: CASSWENSPLHF.

The CDR3 sequence: CASSPEGGDNQPQHF. In nucleotides, the CDR3 is TGCGCCAGCAGTCCGGAAGGGGGGGACAATCAGCCCCAGCATTTT. The chain uses TRBV5-1 and TRBJ1-5; possibly TRBD1 for D (6 bases). In germline, CDR1 is SGHRS, CDR2 YFSETQ. Trimming took 5 bases from V and 3 from J, leaving 15 bases between them. The CDR3 is made up of 15 amino acids.